These 8 T cell receptor beta chains were sequenced from one sample in a study of cytomegalovirus exposure and HLA in healthy donors. Libraries were prepared by immunoSEQ multiplex PCR; TCRdb keeps only in-frame clonotypes and omits some of them. The sample has tens of thousands of clones; roughly nine tenths are singletons. Sequencing was carried out using PBMCs. Receptor source: a man aged 18 to 29 in good health and CMV-seronegative.

The rearrangement uses TRBV7-2 and TRBJ1-1, with D possibly matching TRBD1 (5 bases). With 1 base removed from V and 0 bases from J, the gap between germline ends came to 6 bases. The CDR3 runs 14 residues. Germline values: CDR1 SGHTA, CDR2 FQGNSA. This CDR3 reads CASSLEGVNTEAFF. Here the CDR3 DNA reads TGTGCCAGCAGCTTAGAAGGGGTGAACACTGAAGCTTTCTTT. Filled out from reference TRBV7-2 and TRBJ1-1, the complete variable domain reads GAGVSQSPSNKVTEKGKDVELRCDPISGHTALYWYRQSLGQGLEFLIYFQGNSAPDKSGLPSDRFSAERTGGSVSTLTIQRTQQEDSAVYLCASSLEGVNTEAFFGQGTRLTVV.

This clone was seen only once. The chain uses TRBV18 and TRBJ2-7, with 7 bases fitting TRBD1. From germline, CDR1 is KGHSH and CDR2 LQKENI. The ends lost 0 bases at V and 6 bases at J; junction bases unmatched: 5. The CDR3 sequence is 14 residues long. CDR3 in DNA: TGTGCCAGCTCACCACCGGAGACAGGGAGCGAGCAGTACTTC. This gives the protein CASSPPETGSEQYF. The entire variable domain, with the rest obtained from reference TRBV18 and TRBJ2-7, is as follows: NAGVMQNPRHLVRRRGQEARLRCSPMKGHSHVYWYRQLPEEGLKFMVYLQKENIIDESGMPKERFSAEFPKEGPSILRIQQVVRGDSAAYFCASSPPETGSEQYFGPGTRLTVT.

CDR3 bases: TGTGCCAGCAGCTTGAGGAGGGCGGGACTAGCGGGAGTTCAGAACGAGCAGTACTTC. This sequence encodes CASSLRRAGLAGVQNEQYF. The gene calls are TRBV7-2 and TRBJ2-7; 14 bases line up with TRBD2. There are 19 residues in the CDR3. V was clipped by 3 bases and J by 5 bases; unmatched bases: 15. In germline, CDR1 is SGHTA, CDR2 FQGNSA.

The CDR3 is CASSMFQGKETQYF. CDR3 bases: TGTGCCAGTAGTATGTTTCAGGGGAAAGAGACCCAGTACTTC. This chain uses TRBV19 with TRBJ2-5; D might be TRBD1 (6 bases). V was trimmed by 3 bases and J by 3 bases, leaving 11 bases between them. Germline V gene sequence: CDR1 LNHDA, CDR2 SQIVND (reference sequence). The length of the CDR3 is 14 residues.

The rearrangement joins TRBV4-1 to TRBJ2-3; D might be TRBD2 (6 bases). The length of the CDR3 is 15 residues. Trimming stripped 3 bases from V and 0 bases from J, with 10 bases between. CDR1 is MGHRA and CDR2 is YSYEKL in the germline V gene. CDR3 protein: CASSQSSASTDTQYF. CDR3 bases: TGCGCCAGCAGCCAGTCTAGCGCTAGCACAGATACGCAGTATTTT.

The J gene is TRBJ2-5, the V gene TRBV19, with a weak D call TRBD1 (6 bases). This CDR3 is built from 15 residues. The V gene's germline CDR1 is LNHDA and CDR2 SQIVND (reference sequence). The V end lost 6 bases, the J end lost 5 bases, and 19 bases lay between the germline ends. CDR3 region: CASSRIRGHPETQYF. CDR3 coding DNA: TGTGCCAGTAGCAGGATCAGGGGTCACCCGGAGACCCAGTACTTC.

The chain carries TRBV25-1 and TRBJ1-2; 7 bases agree with TRBD1. After removal of 3 bases from V and 1 base from J, the junction contained 5 bases not matched to a gene. The CDR3 consists of 15 residues. The germline V gene encodes CDR1 MGHDK and CDR2 SYGVNS. The CDR3, as DNA: TGTGCCAGCAGTGATACAGGGGCCTTTAACTATGGCTACACCTTC. Protein product: CASSDTGAFNYGYTF.

Points on this clone: The sample holds other DNA sequences that translate to the same CDR3. This chain links TRBV7-2 with TRBJ2-3; D call uncertain. From germline, CDR1 is SGHTA and CDR2 FQGNSA. The length of the CDR3 is 11 residues. V lost 2 bases and J 5 bases, leaving 2 bases between the germline ends. The CDR3 protein is CASSLRDTQYF. The CDR3 nucleotides read TGTGCCAGCAGCTTACGAGATACGCAGTATTTT.